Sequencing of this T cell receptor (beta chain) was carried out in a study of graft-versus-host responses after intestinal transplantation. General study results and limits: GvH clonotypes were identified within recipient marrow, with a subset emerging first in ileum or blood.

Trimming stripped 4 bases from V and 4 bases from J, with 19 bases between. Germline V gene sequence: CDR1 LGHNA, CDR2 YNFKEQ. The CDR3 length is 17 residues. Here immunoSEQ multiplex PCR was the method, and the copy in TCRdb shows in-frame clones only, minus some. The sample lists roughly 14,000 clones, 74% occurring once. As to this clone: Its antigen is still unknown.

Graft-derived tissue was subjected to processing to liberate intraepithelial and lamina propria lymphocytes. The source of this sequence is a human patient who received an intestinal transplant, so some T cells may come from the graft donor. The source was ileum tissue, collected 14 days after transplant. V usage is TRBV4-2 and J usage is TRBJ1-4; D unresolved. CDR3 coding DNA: TGTGCCAGCAGCCGACCAAGTCGTGGGGAGGATAATGAAAAACTGTTTTTT. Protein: CASSRPSRGEDNEKLFF.